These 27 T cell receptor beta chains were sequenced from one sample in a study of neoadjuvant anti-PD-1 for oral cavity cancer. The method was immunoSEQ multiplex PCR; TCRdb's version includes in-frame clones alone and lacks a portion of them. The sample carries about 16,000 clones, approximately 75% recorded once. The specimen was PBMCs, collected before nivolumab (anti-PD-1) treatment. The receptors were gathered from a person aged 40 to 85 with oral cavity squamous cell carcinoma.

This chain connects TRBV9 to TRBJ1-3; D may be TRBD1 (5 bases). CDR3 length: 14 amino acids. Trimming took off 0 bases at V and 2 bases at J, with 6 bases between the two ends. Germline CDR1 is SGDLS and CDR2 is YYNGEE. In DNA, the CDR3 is TGTGCCAGCAGCGTAGCGGGGCCTGGAAACACCATATATTTT. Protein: CASSVAGPGNTIYF.

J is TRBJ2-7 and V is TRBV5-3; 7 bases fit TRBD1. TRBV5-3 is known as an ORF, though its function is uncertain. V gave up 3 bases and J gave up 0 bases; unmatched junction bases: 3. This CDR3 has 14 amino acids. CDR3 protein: CARSSGTDSYEQYF. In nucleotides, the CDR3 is TGTGCCAGAAGCTCTGGGACAGACTCCTACGAGCAGTACTTC.

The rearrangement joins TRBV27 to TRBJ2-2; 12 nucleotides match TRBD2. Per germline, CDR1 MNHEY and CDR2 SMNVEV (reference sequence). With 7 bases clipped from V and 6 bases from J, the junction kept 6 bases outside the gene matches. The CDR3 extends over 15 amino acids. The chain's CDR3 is CASNPLAGGAGELFF. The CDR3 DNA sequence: TGTGCCAGCAATCCTCTAGCGGGAGGGGCCGGGGAGCTGTTTTTT.

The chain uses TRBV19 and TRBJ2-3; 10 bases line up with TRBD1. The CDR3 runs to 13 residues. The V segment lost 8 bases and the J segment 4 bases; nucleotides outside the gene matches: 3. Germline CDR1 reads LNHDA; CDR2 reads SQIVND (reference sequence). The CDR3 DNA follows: TGTGCCAGTGGGACAGGGGTAGCAGATACGCAGTATTTT. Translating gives CASGTGVADTQYF. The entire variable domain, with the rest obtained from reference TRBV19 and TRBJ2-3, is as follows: DGGITQSPKYLFRKEGQNVTLSCEQNLNHDAMYWYRQDPGQGLRLIYYSQIVNDFQKGDIAEGYSVSREKKESFPLTVTSAQKNPTAFYLCASGTGVADTQYFGPGTRLTVL.

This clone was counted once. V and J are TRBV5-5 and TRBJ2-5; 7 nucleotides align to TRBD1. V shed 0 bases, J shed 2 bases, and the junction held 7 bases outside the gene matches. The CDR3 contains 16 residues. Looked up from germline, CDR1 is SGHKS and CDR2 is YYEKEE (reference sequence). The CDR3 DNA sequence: TGTGCCAGCAGCTTGGCGGCAGGGGGTTTGCAAGAGACCCAGTACTTC. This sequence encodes CASSLAAGGLQETQYF.

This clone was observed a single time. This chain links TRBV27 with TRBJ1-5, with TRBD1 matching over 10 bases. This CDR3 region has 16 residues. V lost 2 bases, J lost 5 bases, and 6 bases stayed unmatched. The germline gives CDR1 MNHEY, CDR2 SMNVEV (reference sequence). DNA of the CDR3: TGTGCCAGCAGTTTAAACGGACAGGGGGGATATCAGCCCCAGCATTTT. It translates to CASSLNGQGGYQPQHF.

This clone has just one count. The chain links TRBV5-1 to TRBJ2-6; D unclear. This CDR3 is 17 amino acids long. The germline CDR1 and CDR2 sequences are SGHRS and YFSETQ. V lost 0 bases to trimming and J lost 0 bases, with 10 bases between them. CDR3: CASSLATASSGANVLTF. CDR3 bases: TGCGCCAGCAGCTTGGCGACGGCAAGCTCTGGGGCCAACGTCCTGACTTTC.

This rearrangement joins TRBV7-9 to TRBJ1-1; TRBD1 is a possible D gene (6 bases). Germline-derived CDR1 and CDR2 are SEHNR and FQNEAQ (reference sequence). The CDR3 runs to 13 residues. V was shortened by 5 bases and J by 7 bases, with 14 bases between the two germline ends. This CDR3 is CASSVHQQGEAFF. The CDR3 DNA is TGTGCCAGCAGCGTGCACCAACAGGGTGAAGCTTTCTTT.

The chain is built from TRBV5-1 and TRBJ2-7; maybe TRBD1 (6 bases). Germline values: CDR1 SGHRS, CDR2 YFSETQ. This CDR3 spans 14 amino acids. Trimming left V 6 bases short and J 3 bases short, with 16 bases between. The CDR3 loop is CASTDETGGYEQYF. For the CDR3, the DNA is TGCGCCAGCACCGACGAGACAGGCGGCTACGAGCAGTACTTC.

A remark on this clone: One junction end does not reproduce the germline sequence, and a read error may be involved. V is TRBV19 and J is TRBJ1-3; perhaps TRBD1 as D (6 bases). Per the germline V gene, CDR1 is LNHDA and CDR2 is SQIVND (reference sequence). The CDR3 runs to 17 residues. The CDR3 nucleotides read TGTGCCAGTAGAGCCCCCGGGACACAAGCCCTGGGAACCACCATATATTTT. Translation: CASRAPGTQALGTTIYF.

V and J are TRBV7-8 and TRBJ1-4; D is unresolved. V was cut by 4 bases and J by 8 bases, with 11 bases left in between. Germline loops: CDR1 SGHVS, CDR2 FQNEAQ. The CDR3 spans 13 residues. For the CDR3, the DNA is TGTGCCAGCAGCTCACAGTTACGGGAAAAACTGTTTTTT. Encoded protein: CASSSQLREKLFF.

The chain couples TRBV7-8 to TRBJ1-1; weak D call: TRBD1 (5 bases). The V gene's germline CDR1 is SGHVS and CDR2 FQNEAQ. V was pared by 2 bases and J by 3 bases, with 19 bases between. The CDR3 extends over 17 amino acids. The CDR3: CASSLNWEGDVYTEAFF. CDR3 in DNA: TGTGCCAGCAGCTTAAATTGGGAAGGGGACGTTTACACTGAAGCTTTCTTT.

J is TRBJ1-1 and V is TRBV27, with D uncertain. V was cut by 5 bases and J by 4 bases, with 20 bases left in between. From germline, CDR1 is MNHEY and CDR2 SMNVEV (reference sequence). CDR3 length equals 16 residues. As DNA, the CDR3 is TGTGCCAGCAGTCCCCGGTCAAACCCCTCGGGCACTGAAGCTTTCTTT. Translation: CASSPRSNPSGTEAFF.

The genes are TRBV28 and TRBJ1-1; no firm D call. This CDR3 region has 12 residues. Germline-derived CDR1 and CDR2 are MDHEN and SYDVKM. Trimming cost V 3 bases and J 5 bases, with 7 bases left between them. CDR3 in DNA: TGTGCCAGCAGTTTGGGGTATACTGAAGCTTTCTTT. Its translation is CASSLGYTEAFF.

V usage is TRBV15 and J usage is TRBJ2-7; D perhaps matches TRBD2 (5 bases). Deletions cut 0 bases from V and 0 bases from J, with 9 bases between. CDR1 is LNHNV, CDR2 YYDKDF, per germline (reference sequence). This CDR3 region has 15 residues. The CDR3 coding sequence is TGTGCCACCAGCAGAGACCCGGGAATCTCCTACGAGCAGTACTTC. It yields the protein CATSRDPGISYEQYF.

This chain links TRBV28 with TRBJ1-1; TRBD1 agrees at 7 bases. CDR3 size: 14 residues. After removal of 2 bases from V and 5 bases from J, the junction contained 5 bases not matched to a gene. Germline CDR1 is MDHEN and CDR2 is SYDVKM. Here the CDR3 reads CASSLKGAKTEAFF. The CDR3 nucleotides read TGTGCCAGCAGTTTAAAGGGGGCGAAGACTGAAGCTTTCTTT. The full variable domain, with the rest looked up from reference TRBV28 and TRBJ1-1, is DVKVTQSSRYLVKRTGEKVFLECVQDMDHENMFWYRQDPGLGLRLIYFSYDVKMKEKGDIPEGYSVSREKKERFSLILESASTNQTSMYLCASSLKGAKTEAFFGQGTRLTVV.

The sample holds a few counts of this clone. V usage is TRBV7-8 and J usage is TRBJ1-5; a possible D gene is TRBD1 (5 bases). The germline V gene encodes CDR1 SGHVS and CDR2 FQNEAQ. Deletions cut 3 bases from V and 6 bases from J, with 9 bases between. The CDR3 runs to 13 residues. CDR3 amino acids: CASSLGEIQPQHF. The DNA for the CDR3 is TGTGCCAGCAGCTTGGGGGAAATTCAGCCCCAGCATTTT.

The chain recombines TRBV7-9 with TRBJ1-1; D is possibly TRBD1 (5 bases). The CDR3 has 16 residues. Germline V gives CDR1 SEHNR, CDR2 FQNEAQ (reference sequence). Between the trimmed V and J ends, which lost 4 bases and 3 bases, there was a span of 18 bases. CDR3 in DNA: TGTGCCAGCAGCTGGGGCGCCGCGGGAATTGACACTGAAGCTTTCTTT. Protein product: CASSWGAAGIDTEAFF.

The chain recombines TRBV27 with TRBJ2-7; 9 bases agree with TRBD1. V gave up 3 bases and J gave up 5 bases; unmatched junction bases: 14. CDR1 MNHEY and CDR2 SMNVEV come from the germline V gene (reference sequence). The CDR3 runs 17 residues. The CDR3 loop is CASSLLLPGTGRHEQYF. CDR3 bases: TGTGCCAGCAGTTTGCTACTCCCCGGGACAGGGCGCCACGAGCAGTACTTC.

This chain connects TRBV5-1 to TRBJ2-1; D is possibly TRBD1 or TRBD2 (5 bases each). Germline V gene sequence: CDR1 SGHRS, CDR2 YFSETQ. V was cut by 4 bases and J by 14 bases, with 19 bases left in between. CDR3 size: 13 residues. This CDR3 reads CASSTETGTEEFF. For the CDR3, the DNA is TGCGCCAGCAGCACAGAGACCGGGACGGAGGAGTTCTTC.

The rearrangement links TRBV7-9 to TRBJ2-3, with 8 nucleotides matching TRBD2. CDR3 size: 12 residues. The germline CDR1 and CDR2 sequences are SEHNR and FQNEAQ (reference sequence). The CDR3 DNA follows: TGTGCTTTTAGCGGGATCACAGATACGCAGTATTTT. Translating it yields CAFSGITDTQYF.

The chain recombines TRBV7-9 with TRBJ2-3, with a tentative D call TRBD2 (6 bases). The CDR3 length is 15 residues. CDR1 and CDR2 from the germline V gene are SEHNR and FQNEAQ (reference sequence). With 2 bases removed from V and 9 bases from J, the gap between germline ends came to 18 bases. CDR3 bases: TGTGCCAGCAGCTTAAGGTGGGGGGTCGCCCCCACGCAGTATTTT. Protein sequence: CASSLRWGVAPTQYF.

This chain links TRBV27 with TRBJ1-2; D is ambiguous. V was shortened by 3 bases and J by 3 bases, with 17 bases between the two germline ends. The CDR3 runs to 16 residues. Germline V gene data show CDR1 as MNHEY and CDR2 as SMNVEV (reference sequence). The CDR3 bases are TGTGCCAGCAGTTTTATATCAGGCCCCAGTTACTATGGCTACACCTTC. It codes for CASSFISGPSYYGYTF.

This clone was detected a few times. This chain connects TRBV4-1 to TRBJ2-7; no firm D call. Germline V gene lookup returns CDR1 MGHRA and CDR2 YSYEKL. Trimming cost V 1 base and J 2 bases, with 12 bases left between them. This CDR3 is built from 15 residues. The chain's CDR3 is CASSQASVGTYEQYF. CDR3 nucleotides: TGCGCCAGCAGCCAAGCCTCGGTCGGAACCTACGAGCAGTACTTC.

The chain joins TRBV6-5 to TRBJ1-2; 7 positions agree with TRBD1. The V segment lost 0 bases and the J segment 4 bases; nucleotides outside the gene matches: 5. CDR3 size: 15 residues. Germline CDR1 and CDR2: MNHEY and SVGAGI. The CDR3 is CASSYSIAGGYGYTF. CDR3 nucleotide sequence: TGTGCCAGCAGTTACTCGATCGCAGGGGGCTATGGCTACACCTTC.

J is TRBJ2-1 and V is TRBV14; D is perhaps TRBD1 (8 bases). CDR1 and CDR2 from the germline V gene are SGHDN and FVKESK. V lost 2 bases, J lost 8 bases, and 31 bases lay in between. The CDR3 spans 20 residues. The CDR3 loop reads CASSQSIGQGGAGVFYEQFF. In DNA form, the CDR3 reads TGTGCCAGCAGCCAATCTATAGGACAGGGCGGCGCGGGAGTCTTTTATGAGCAGTTCTTC.

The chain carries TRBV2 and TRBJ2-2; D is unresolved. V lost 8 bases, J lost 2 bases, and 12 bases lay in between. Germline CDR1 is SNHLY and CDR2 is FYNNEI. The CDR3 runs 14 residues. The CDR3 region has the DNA TGTGCCAGCCGGGCCGACACCAACACCGGGGAGCTGTTTTTT. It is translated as CASRADTNTGELFF.